This TCR beta chain was sequenced for a study of post-analysis software for immune sequencing data. In germline, CDR1 is SQVTM, CDR2 ANQGSEA. With V trimmed by 2 bases and J by 0 bases, 2 bases remained unmatched. The CDR3 consists of 16 residues. Unique molecular identifiers were built into the TCR beta cDNA libraries. Using its own MiXCR run on the PCR reads, TCRdb lists one record per CDR3 protein. Of fewer than 850,000 distinct CDR3 sequences in the sample, 25% to 30% are singletons; the top ten hold around 0.56%. This clonotype was seen repeatedly, ten times or more. Its antigen remains unknown. General observations from the study: The study found significantly lower normalized Chao1 diversity in multiple sclerosis patients than in controls. Controls showed lower frequencies than patients for 4 or 5 TRBV segments, and TRBV5-6, TRBV5-1 and TRBV20-1 were among these.

The chain is built from TRBV29-1 and TRBJ2-1; the match to TRBD2 covers 12 bases. The specimen sequenced was blood. The clonotype originates from a girl aged 5 to 17 with multiple sclerosis. The CDR3 loop is CSVEKTSGGSYNEQFF. Here the CDR3 DNA reads TGCAGCGTTGAAAAGACTAGCGGGGGCTCCTACAATGAGCAGTTCTTC.